The T cell receptor (beta chain) described here comes from a study of identical twins. This CDR3 is 13 amino acids long. CDR1 is MDHEN, CDR2 SYDVKM, per germline. The trim removed 8 bases at V and 3 bases at J, leaving 6 bases unmatched. TCRdb redid the calling of the 5' RACE reads with MiXCR, one entry per CDR3 protein. Here the sample spans 690,000 or so distinct CDR3 sequences, under 9% being singletons. The sample holds many counts of this clonotype. This sample also belongs to another study, concerning yellow fever vaccine responses in identical twins.

The V call is TRBV28, the J call TRBJ2-7, with 8 bases aligning to TRBD1. The receptor's source is a woman aged 18-29 years in good health. Material for sequencing was PBMCs. CDR3 DNA: TGTGCCAGCGGGCAGGGGGCGGTCTACGAGCAGTACTTC. This encodes CASGQGAVYEQYF.